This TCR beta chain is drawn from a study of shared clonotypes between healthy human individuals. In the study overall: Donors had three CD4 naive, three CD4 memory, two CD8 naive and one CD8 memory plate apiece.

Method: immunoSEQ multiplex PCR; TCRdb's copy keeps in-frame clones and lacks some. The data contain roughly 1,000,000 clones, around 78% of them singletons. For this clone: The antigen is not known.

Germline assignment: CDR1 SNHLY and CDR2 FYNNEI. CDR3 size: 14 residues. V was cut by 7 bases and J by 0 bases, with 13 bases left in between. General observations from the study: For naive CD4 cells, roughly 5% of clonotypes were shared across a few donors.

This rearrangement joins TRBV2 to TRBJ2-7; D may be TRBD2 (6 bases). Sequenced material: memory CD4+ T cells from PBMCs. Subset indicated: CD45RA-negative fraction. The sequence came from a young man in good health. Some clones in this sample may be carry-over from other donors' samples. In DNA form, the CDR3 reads TGTGCCAGCACCATAGCGGAGAGCTCCTACGAGCAGTACTTC. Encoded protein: CASTIAESSYEQYF.